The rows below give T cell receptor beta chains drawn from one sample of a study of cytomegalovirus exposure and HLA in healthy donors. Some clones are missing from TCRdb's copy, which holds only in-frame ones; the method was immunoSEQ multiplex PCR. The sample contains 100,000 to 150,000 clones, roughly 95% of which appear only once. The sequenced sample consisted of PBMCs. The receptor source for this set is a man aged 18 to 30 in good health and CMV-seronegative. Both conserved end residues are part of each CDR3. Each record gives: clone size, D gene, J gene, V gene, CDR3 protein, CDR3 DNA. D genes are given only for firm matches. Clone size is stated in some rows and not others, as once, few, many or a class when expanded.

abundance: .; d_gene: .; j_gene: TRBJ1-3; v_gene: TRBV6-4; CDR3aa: CASREGGDSGNTIYF; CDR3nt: TGTGCCAGCAGGGAAGGGGGGGACTCTGGAAACACCATATATTTT
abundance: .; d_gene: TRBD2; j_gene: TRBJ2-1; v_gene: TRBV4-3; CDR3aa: CASSKRLAGGPLEQFF; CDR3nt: TGCGCCAGCAGCAAAAGACTAGCGGGAGGGCCGTTGGAGCAGTTCTTC
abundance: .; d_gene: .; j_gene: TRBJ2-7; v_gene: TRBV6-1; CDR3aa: CASIQGNYEQYF; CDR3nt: TGTGCCAGCATTCAGGGGAACTACGAGCAGTACTTC
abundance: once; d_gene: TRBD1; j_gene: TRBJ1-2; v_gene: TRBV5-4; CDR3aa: CASSLGLGQESFGYTF; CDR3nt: TGTGCCAGCAGCCTCGGGCTCGGACAGGAGAGCTTCGGCTACACCTTC
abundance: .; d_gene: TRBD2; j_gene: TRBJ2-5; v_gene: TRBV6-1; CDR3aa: CASGTGGGGRTQYF; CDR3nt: TGTGCCAGCGGAACGGGAGGAGGTGGTCGGACCCAGTACTTC
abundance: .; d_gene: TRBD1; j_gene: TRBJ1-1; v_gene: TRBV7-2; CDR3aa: CASSLTRGAGTEAFF; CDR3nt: TGTGCCAGCAGCCTAACCAGGGGGGCGGGTACTGAAGCTTTCTTT
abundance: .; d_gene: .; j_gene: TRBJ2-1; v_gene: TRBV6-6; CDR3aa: CASSYGGSTYNEQFF; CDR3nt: TGTGCCAGCAGTTACGGCGGTTCAACCTACAATGAGCAGTTCTTC
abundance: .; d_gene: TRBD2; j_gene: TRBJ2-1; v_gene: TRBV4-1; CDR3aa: CASSFLAGDYNEQFF; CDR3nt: TGCGCCAGCAGCTTCCTAGCGGGTGACTACAATGAGCAGTTCTTC
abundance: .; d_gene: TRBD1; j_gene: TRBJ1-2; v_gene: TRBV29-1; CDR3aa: CSVDRGQGYGYTF; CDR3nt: TGCAGCGTTGACAGGGGGCAAGGCTATGGCTACACCTTC
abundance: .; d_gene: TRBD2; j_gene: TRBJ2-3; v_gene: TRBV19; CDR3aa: CASTPTPGTSGTDTQYF; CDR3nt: TGTGCCAGTACCCCCACCCCGGGTACTAGCGGCACAGATACGCAGTATTTT
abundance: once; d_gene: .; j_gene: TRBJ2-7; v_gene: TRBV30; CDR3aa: CAWSTRPGAIPYEQYF; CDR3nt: TGTGCCTGGAGTACTCGGCCGGGAGCGATTCCCTACGAGCAGTACTTC
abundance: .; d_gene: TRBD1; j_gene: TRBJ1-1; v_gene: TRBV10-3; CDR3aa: CAILGTGYTEAFF; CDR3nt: TGTGCCATCTTAGGGACAGGCTACACTGAAGCTTTCTTT
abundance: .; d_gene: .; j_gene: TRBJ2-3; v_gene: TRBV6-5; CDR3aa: CASRHGRFTDTQYF; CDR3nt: TGTGCCAGCCGACACGGCCGATTCACAGATACGCAGTATTTT
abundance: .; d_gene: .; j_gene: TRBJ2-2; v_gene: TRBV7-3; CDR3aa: CASSPKGLATDTGELFF; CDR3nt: TGTGCCAGCAGCCCCAAGGGGCTAGCGACCGACACCGGGGAGCTGTTTTTT
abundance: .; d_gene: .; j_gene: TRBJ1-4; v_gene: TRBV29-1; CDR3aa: CSVERLLSNEKLFF; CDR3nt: TGCAGCGTTGAGAGACTGTTGTCTAATGAAAAACTGTTTTTT
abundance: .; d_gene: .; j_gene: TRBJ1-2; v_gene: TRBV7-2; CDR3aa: CASSLAGDGGYGYTF; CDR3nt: TGTGCCAGCAGCTTAGCAGGGGATGGTGGCTATGGCTACACCTTC
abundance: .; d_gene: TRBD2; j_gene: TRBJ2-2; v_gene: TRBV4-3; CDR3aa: CASSQDPSGSGNGELFF; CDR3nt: TGCGCCAGCAGCCAAGACCCTAGCGGGAGCGGAAACGGGGAGCTGTTTTTT
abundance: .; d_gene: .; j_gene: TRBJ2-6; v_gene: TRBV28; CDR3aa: CASSFGGTGANVLTF; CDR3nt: TGTGCCAGCAGTTTCGGGGGAACTGGGGCCAACGTCCTGACTTTC
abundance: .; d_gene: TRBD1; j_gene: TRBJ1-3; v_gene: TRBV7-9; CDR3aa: CASSPGTGGDTIYF; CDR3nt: TGTGCCAGCAGCCCCGGGACAGGGGGTGATACCATATATTTT
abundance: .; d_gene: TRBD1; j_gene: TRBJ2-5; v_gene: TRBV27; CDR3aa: CASSPRDRGSRTQYF; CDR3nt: TGTGCCAGCAGTCCCCGAGACAGGGGCTCGCGGACCCAGTACTTC
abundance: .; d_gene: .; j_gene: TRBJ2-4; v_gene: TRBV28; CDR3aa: CASTTHRAAKNIQYF; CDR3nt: TGTGCCAGCACCACTCACAGAGCAGCCAAAAACATTCAGTACTTC
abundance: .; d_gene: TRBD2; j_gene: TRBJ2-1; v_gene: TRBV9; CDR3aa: CASSPRRLAGNNEQFF; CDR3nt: TGTGCCAGCAGCCCCAGACGACTAGCGGGAAACAATGAGCAGTTCTTC
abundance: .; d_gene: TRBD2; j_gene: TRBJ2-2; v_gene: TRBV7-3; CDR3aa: CASSFTSGNTGELFF; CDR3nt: TGTGCCAGCAGCTTTACTAGCGGGAACACCGGGGAGCTGTTTTTT
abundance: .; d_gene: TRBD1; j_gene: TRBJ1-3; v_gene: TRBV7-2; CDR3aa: CASSPTTGAGNTIYF; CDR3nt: TGTGCCAGCAGCCCGACAACAGGGGCTGGAAACACCATATATTTT
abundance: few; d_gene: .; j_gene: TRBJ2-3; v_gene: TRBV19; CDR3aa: CASSGDWIGQQDTQYF; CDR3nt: TGTGCCAGTAGTGGGGACTGGATAGGGCAGCAGGATACGCAGTATTTT
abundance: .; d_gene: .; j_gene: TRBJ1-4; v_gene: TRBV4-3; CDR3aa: CASSQERDGTNEKLFF; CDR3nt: TGCGCCAGCAGCCAAGAGAGGGATGGAACTAATGAAAAACTGTTTTTT
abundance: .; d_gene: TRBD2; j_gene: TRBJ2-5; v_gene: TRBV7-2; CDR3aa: CASSSGLAGEETQYF; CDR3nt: TGTGCCAGCAGCTCGGGACTAGCGGGAGAGGAGACCCAGTACTTC